One T cell receptor beta chain is described in this entry. Profiled with immunoSEQ multiplex PCR; TCRdb holds only in-frame clones, not every one. The repertoire holds approximately 210,000 clones, approximately 94% seen once, with around 1.8% in the top ten. This CDR3 comprises 19 residues. Germline CDR1 and CDR2: LGHDT and YNNKEL (reference sequence). The V and J ends lost 1 base and 4 bases, in that order; junction bases with no gene match: 14. This record comes from a study of T cell responses to AZD1222 COVID-19 vaccine. Source: peripheral blood, taken 28 days after the second dose of the MenACWY control vaccine. The V gene is TRBV3-1 (or the pseudogene TRBV3-2), the J gene TRBJ2-2, with 8 bases matching TRBD1. This receptor was identified in an adult who received the MenACWY meningococcal vaccine as a control. The CDR3 nucleotides read TGTGCCAGCAGCCAAGGGTCGCCAGGGGGCTGGCTAAGCACCGGGGAGCTGTTTTTT. The encoded protein is CASSQGSPGGWLSTGELFF.